This T cell receptor beta chain was identified in a study of shared clonotypes between healthy human individuals. Regarding the study as a whole: The researchers took only blood, and tissue repertoires probably look different.

As concerns this clone: Antigen unknown.

Adult donors, all healthy and HIV-negative, had no recent acute infections or vaccinations. Authors' analysis steps: ImmunoSEQ gave junction-only sequences without quality scores, so filtering differed. Profiling relied on immunoSEQ multiplex PCR, and the TCRdb table lists in-frame clones only, not all of them. V and J calls and clone size are as listed in that table; D and trimming were resolved from the DNA. The data contain over 850,000 clones, around three quarters of them singletons. The sample was memory CD4+ T cells from PBMCs. Subset denoted: CD45RA-negative fraction. This TCR was sampled from a man younger than 30 in good health. Some clones in this sample may be carry-over from other donors' samples.

The CDR3 is CASSYSQVEQFF. For the CDR3, the DNA is TGTGCCAGCAGTTATAGCCAAGTTGAGCAGTTCTTC. The chain employs TRBV7-8 and TRBJ2-1, with D uncertain. Germline CDR1 reads SGHVS; CDR2 reads FQNEAQ. The V gene lost 6 bases and the J gene lost 9 bases, with 12 bases spanning the gap. There are 12 residues in the CDR3.